The TCR beta chain described here comes from a study of blood T cell repertoires in COVID-19. On the study more broadly: Whether acute or convalescent, the COVID-19 samples came from the United States, Italy and Spain. T cells, B-cell-depleted T cells, or PBMCs supplied cDNA or gDNA.

Methods used by the authors: Amplification with reference gene primers provided the estimates of nucleated cell counts. Data came from immunoSEQ multiplex PCR; TCRdb stores just in-frame clones and leaves some out. V, J and clone size are taken as reported in that table, and D and trimming were inferred from the DNA itself. The repertoire holds around 130,000 clones, with 75% to 90% as singletons. Trimming took off 3 bases at V and 3 bases at J, with 19 bases between the two ends. CDR3 size: 17 residues. The V gene's germline CDR1 is SGDLS and CDR2 YYNGEE. The sample comprised peripheral blood. This receptor was obtained from a human donor in a cohort sampled during active COVID-19. The chain is built from TRBV9 and TRBJ1-3; D ambiguous. The CDR3 DNA sequence: TGTGCCAGCAGCGCCATGTCGCAGGCAGGTCTTGGAAACACCATATATTTT. It specifies CASSAMSQAGLGNTIYF.